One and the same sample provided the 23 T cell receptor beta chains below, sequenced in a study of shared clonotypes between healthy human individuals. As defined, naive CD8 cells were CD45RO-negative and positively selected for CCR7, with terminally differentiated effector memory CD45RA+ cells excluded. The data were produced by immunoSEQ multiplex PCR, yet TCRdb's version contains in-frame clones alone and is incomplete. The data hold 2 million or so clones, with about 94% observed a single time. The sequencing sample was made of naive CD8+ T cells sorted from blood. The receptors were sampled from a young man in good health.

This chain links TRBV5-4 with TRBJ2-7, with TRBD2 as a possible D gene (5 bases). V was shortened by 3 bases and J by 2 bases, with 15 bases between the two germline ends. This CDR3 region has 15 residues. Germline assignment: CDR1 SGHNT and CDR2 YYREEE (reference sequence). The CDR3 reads CASSSSASFAYEQYF. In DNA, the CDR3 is TGTGCCAGCAGCTCCTCTGCTAGCTTCGCCTACGAGCAGTACTTC.

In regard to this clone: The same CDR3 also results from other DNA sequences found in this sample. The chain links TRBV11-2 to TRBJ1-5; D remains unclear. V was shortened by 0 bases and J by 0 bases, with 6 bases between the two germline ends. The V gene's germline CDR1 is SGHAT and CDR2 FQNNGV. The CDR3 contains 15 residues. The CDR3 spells CASSLEGNSNQPQHF. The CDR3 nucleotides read TGTGCCAGCAGCTTAGAAGGGAATAGCAATCAGCCCCAGCATTTT.

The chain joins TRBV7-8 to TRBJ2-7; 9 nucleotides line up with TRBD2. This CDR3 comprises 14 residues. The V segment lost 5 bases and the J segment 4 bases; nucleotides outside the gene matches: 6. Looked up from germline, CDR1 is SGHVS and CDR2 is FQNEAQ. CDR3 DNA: TGTGCCAGCAGCCCCGCCCTAGCGGGGTACGAGCAGTACTTC. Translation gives CASSPALAGYEQYF.

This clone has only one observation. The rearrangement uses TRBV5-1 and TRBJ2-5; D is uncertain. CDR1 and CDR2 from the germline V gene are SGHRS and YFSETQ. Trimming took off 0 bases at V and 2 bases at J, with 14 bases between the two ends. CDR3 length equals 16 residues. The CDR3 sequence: CASSLVPVSVQETQYF. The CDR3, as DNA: TGCGCCAGCAGCTTGGTACCGGTGTCAGTTCAAGAGACCCAGTACTTC.

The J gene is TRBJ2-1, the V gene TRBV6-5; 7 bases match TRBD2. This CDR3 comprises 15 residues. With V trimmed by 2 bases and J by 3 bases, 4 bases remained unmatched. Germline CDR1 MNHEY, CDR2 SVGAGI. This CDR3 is CASSYGLADYNEQFF. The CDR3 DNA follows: TGTGCCAGCAGTTACGGGCTAGCGGACTACAATGAGCAGTTCTTC.

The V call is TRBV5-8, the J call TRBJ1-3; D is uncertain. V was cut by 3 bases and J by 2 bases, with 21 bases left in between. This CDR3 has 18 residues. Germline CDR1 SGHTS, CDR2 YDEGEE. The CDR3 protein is CASSWRSLDTEAGNTIYF. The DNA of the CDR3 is TGTGCCAGCAGCTGGAGATCCTTAGACACGGAAGCTGGAAACACCATATATTTT.

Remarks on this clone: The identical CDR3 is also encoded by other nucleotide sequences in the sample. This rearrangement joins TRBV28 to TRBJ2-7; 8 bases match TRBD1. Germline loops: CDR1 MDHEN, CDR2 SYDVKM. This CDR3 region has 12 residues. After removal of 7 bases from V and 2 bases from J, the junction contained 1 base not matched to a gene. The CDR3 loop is CASTRGPYEQYF. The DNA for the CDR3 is TGTGCCAGCACCAGGGGGCCCTACGAGCAGTACTTC.

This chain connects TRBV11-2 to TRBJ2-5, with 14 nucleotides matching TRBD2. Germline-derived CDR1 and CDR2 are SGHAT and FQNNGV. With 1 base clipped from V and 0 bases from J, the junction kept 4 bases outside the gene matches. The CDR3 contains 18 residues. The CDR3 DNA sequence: TGTGCCAGCAGCTTAGTAGGACTAGCGGGGGGAAACCAAGAGACCCAGTACTTC. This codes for CASSLVGLAGGNQETQYF.

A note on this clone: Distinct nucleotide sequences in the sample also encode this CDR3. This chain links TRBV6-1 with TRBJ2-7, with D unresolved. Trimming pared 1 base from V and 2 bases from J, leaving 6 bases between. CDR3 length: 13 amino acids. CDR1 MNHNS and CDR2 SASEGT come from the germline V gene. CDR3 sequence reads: CASSEGVTYEQYF. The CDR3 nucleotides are TGTGCCAGCAGTGAAGGGGTGACCTACGAGCAGTACTTC.

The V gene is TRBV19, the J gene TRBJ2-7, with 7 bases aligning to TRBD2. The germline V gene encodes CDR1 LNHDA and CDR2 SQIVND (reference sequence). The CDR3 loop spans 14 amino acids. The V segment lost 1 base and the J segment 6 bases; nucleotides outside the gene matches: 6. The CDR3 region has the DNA TGTGCCAGTAGTATAGGAGGGGAGGGCCTCGAGCAGTACTTC. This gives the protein CASSIGGEGLEQYF.

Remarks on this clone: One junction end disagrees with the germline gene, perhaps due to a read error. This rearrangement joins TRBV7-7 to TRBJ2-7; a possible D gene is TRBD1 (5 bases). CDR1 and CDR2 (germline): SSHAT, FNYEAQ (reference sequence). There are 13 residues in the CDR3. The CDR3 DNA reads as TGTGCTAGCAGCTTAGACAGCTCCTACGAGCAGTACTTC. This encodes CASSLDSSYEQYF.

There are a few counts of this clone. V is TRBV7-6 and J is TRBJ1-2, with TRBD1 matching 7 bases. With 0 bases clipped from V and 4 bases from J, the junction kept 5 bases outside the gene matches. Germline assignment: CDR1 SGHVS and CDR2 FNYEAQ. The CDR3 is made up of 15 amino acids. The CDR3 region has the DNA TGTGCCAGCAGCTTAGCTGGAGGGGGCGGCTATGGCTACACCTTC. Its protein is CASSLAGGGGYGYTF.

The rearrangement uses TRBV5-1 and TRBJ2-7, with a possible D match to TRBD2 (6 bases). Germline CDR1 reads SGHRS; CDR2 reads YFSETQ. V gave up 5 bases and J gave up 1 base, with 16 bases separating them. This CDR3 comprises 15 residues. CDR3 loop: CASSPPGLSSYEQYF. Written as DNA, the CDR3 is TGCGCCAGCAGTCCACCGGGACTGTCATCCTACGAGCAGTACTTC. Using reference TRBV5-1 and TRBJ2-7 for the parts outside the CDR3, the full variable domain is KAGVTQTPRYLIKTRGQQVTLSCSPISGHRSVSWYQQTPGQGLQFLFEYFSETQRNKGNFPGRFSGRQFSNSRSEMNVSTLELGDSALYLCASSPPGLSSYEQYFGPGTRLTVT.

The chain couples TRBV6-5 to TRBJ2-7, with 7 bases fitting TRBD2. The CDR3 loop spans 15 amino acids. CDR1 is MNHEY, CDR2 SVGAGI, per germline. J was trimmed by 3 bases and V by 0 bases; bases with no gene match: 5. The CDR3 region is CASSYSEGGFYEQYF. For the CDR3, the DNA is TGTGCCAGCAGTTACTCGGAGGGAGGGTTCTACGAGCAGTACTTC.

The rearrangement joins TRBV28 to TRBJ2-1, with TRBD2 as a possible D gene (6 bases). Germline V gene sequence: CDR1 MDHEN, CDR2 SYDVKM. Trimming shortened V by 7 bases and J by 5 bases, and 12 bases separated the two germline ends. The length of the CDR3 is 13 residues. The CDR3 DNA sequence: TGTGCCAGCATTGGGGGACTTGACAATGAGCAGTTCTTC. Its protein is CASIGGLDNEQFF.

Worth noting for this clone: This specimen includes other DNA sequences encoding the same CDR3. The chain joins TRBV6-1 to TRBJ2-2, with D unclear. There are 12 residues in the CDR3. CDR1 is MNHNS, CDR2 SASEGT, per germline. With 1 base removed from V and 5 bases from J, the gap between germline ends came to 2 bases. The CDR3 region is CASSEVTGELFF. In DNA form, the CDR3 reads TGTGCCAGCAGTGAAGTAACCGGGGAGCTGTTTTTT.

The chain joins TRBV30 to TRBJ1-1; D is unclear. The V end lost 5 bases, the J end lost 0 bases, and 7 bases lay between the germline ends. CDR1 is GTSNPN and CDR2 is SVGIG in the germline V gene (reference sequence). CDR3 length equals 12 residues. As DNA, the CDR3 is TGTGCCTGGGGTATAGTGAACACTGAAGCTTTCTTT. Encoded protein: CAWGIVNTEAFF. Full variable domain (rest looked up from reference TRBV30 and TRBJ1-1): SQTIHQWPATLVQPVGSPLSLECTVEGTSNPNLYWYRQAAGRGLQLLFYSVGIGQISSEVPQNLSASRPQDRQFILSSKKLLLSDSGFYLCAWGIVNTEAFFGQGTRLTVV.

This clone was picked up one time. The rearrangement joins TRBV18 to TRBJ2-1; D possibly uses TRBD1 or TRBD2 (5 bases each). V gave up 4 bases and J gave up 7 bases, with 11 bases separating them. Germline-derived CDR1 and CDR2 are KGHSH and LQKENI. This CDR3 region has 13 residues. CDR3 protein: CASSRVGENEQFF. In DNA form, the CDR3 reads TGTGCCAGCTCACGGGTAGGGGAGAATGAGCAGTTCTTC.

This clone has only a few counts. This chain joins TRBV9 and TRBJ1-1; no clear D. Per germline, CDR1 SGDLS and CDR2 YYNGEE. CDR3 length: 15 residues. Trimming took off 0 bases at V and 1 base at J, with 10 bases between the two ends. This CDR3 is CASSVAPSWNTEAFF. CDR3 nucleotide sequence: TGTGCCAGCAGCGTAGCTCCCAGTTGGAACACTGAAGCTTTCTTT.

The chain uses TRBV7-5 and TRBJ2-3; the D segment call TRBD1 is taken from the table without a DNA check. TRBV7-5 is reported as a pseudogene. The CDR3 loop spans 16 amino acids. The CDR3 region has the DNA TGTGCCAGAAGCTTAGCATTTGGGCAGATCACAGATACGCAGTATTTT. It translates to CARSLAFGQITDTQYF.

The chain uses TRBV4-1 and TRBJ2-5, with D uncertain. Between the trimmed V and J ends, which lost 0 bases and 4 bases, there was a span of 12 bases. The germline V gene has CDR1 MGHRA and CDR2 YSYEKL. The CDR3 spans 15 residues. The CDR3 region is CASSQDTGPLETQYF. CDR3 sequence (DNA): TGCGCCAGCAGCCAAGATACGGGCCCTTTAGAGACCCAGTACTTC.

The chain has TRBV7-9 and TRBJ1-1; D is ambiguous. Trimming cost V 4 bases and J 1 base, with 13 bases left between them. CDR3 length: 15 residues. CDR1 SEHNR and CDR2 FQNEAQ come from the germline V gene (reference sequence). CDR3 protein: CASSSGSTGNTEAFF. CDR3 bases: TGTGCCAGCAGCTCCGGATCAACGGGGAACACTGAAGCTTTCTTT.

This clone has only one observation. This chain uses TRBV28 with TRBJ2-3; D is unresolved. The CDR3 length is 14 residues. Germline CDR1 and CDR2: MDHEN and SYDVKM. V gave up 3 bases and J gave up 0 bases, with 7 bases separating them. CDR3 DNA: TGTGCCAGCAGTTTGTTTGGCAGCACAGATACGCAGTATTTT. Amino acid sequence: CASSLFGSTDTQYF.